The table lists the clone carrying this T cell receptor beta chain with a count of one. The antigen remains undetermined. Only in-frame clones appear in the TCRdb table, and some are missing; sequencing was by immunoSEQ multiplex PCR. The sample contains 65,000 to 70,000 clones, roughly 85% of which appear only once. The source of the sample is a study of radiotherapy plus CTLA-4 blockade in lung cancer. Study observations and caveats: In blood, after radiotherapy plus ipilimumab, tumor-derived TCR clones expanded.

The V gene's germline CDR1 is SGHTA and CDR2 FQGNSA. The CDR3 totals 15 residues. V was pared by 5 bases and J by 4 bases, with 9 bases of the junction left unmatched. The sequence was obtained from a human donor with non-small cell lung cancer who had a complete response to radiotherapy plus ipilimumab. The sequenced sample was peripheral blood, obtained from a patient treated with radiotherapy plus ipilimumab. This rearrangement joins TRBV7-2 to TRBJ2-3, with TRBD1 matching 7 bases. Here the CDR3 DNA reads TGTGCCAGCAGCGTAAACAGGGGAAAATCAGATACGCAGTATTTT. Translated: CASSVNRGKSDTQYF. Supplemented by reference TRBV7-2 and TRBJ2-3, the full variable domain reads GAGVSQSPSNKVTEKGKDVELRCDPISGHTALYWYRQSLGQGLEFLIYFQGNSAPDKSGLPSDRFSAERTGGSVSTLTIQRTQQEDSAVYLCASSVNRGKSDTQYFGPGTRLTVL.